The sequence of this T cell receptor (beta chain) was determined in a study of cytomegalovirus exposure and HLA in healthy donors. Whole-study results and caveats: A classifier reportedly called cytomegalovirus status with high sensitivity and specificity. In a later analysis, specific HLA alleles were associated with 15,000 to 20,000 TCR beta sequences at a 0.05 false discovery rate.

It was with 60 Vbeta and 13 Jbeta primers that the PCR ran. Clones were sequenced by immunoSEQ multiplex PCR, and TCRdb holds only the in-frame ones, with some missing. The repertoire has approximately 140,000 clones, about three fifths of them found once; the top ten carry around 1.9%. Points on this clone: The antigen is unknown.

The CDR3 runs 15 residues. V shed 4 bases and J 3 bases; nucleotides not matched to a gene: 5. CDR1 is SGHNT and CDR2 is YYREEE in the germline V gene (reference sequence). This TCR was sampled from a male donor in good health and CMV-seronegative. Material: PBMCs. This chain uses TRBV5-4 with TRBJ1-5; the match to TRBD1 covers 9 bases. DNA for the CDR3: TGTGCCAGCAGCCCAGGACAGGGGTCCAATCAGCCCCAGCATTTT. Protein sequence: CASSPGQGSNQPQHF.